This T cell receptor (beta chain) is drawn from a study of naive and memory T cell subsets. The CDR3 is made up of 18 amino acids. Germline CDR1 is SQVTM and CDR2 is ANQGSEA. V trimming: 1 base; J trimming: 4 bases; junction bases outside the gene matches: 11. For this clonotype: Antigen specificity is unknown.

Both TRBC1 and TRBC2 were covered by a beta constant-region primer of two equimolar oligonucleotides. One entry per CDR3 protein, called by TCRdb with MiXCR from the UMI-ligation and nested PCR reads. The table has roughly 91,000 distinct CDR3 sequences, around 13% seen once; the top ten hold 0.75% to 0.95%. Cells stained for CD3, CD4, CD8, CD45RA and CD27 were sorted into four subsets. Whole-study results and caveats: In naive cells, over 95% of TCR sequences were seen only once. Between naive and memory subsets, TCR abundance power law exponents differed. Findings for naive and memory subsets could not be checked against ground truth.

The V call is TRBV29-1, the J call TRBJ2-6; the match to TRBD1 covers 9 bases. The receptor was derived from a human donor in good health. The sample comprised central memory CD4+ T cells from blood. The CDR3 nucleotides are TGCAGCGTTGAAGGGAGAGGGACAGGGTCATCGGGGGCCAACGTCCTGACTTTC. Translated, it gives CSVEGRGTGSSGANVLTF.